The sequence of this T cell receptor (beta chain) was determined in a study of OX40 agonist ivuxolimab in advanced cancers. General study points: Mean expanded clone counts were higher in CD8+ than CD4+ T cells.

V was cut by 5 bases and J by 9 bases, with 14 bases left in between. The CDR3 has 13 residues. In germline, CDR1 is SGHTA, CDR2 FQGTGA. Produced via immunoSEQ multiplex PCR; TCRdb's table is partial and in-frame only. This table has 95,000 or so clones, approximately 85% appearing once. Comment on this clone: Antigen specificity is unknown.

This clonotype originated in an adult with an advanced solid tumor such as melanoma, head and neck, liver or kidney cancer. Sequencing used CD4+ or CD8+ T cells sorted from blood, obtained in a trial of the OX40 agonist ivuxolimab. V is TRBV7-3 and J is TRBJ2-1; tentatively, D is TRBD1 (5 bases). The CDR3 DNA is TGTGCCAGCAGCCTCCAAGTGCAGGGTGAGCAGTTCTTC. It is translated as CASSLQVQGEQFF.